Below, 26 T cell receptor beta chains from the same sample are listed, as sequenced in a study of T cell repertoires in cytomegalovirus infection. TCRdb passed the reads through MiXCR, listing each CDR3 protein once. The sample has about 150,000 distinct CDR3 sequences; approximately 30% are singletons. Their specific antigens are unknown. The specimen was CD8+ T cells from cultured PBMCs, collected from culture after CMV antigen stimulation. The receptor set was obtained from a human donor in good health (CMV status not recorded). Some clones in this sample may be carry-over from other donors' samples.

This clonotype has more than one count but fewer than ten. The chain carries TRBV4-1 and TRBJ2-5; TRBD1 aligns across 7 bases. Trimming removed 3 bases from V and 5 bases from J; junction bases left unmatched: 6. The CDR3 consists of 14 residues. Germline V gives CDR1 MGHRA, CDR2 YSYEKL. The CDR3 reads CASSQPTGSETQYF. The DNA of the CDR3 is TGCGCCAGCAGCCAGCCGACAGGGTCGGAGACCCAGTACTTC.

A note on this clonotype: Likely a read error: the CDR3 ends without its conserved phenylalanine or tryptophan. V is TRBV19 and J is TRBJ1-5, with a weak D call TRBD1 (5 bases). The CDR3 extends over 15 amino acids. V was cut by 7 bases and J by 0 bases, with 13 bases left in between. Per germline, CDR1 LNHDA and CDR2 SQIVND (reference sequence). The CDR3 loop reads CASTQDNYSNQPQHG. In nucleotides, the CDR3 is TGTGCCAGTACTCAGGACAACTATAGCAATCAGCCCCAGCATGGT.

This clonotype showed up many times. The chain has TRBV11-2 and TRBJ2-2; D is undetermined. This CDR3 comprises 13 residues. V gave up 2 bases and J gave up 6 bases, with 7 bases separating them. The germline V gene encodes CDR1 SGHAT and CDR2 FQNNGV. The CDR3 DNA reads as TGTGCCAGCAGCTTAAGTCAGGCCGGGGAGCTGTTTTTT. Its protein product is CASSLSQAGELFF. The variable domain in full, completed from reference TRBV11-2 and TRBJ2-2, reads EAGVAQSPRYKIIEKRQSVAFWCNPISGHATLYWYQQILGQGPKLLIQFQNNGVVDDSQLPKDRFSAERLKGVDSTLKIQPAKLEDSAVYLCASSLSQAGELFFGEGSRLTVL.

This clonotype appeared a few times. The V gene is TRBV7-6, the J gene TRBJ1-1; D perhaps matches TRBD1 (5 bases). V was trimmed by 5 bases and J by 6 bases, leaving 16 bases between them. The CDR3 extends over 14 amino acids. The germline CDR1 and CDR2 sequences are SGHVS and FNYEAQ. The chain's CDR3 is CASSPGWGGAEAFF. For the CDR3, the DNA is TGTGCCAGCAGCCCAGGATGGGGGGGGGCTGAAGCTTTCTTT.

This clonotype was found a few times. J is TRBJ1-2 and V is TRBV6-5; TRBD1 might be the D (6 bases). Trimming pared 0 bases from V and 8 bases from J, leaving 13 bases between. CDR1 and CDR2 from the germline V gene are MNHEY and SVGAGI. This CDR3 contains 14 residues. Written as DNA, the CDR3 is TGTGCCAGCAGTTACTCAGGAGGGGGTGGGGGCTACACCTTC. This gives the protein CASSYSGGGGGYTF.

At least ten counts were recorded for this clonotype. The genes are TRBV28 and TRBJ1-5; D gene uncertain. Germline V CDR1 and CDR2: MDHEN, SYDVKM. The CDR3 totals 15 residues. Trimming left V 7 bases short and J 3 bases short, with 16 bases between. As DNA, the CDR3 is TGTGCCAGCACCCTGTTGGGTCAGGTCAATCAGCCCCAGCATTTT. This codes for CASTLLGQVNQPQHF. Complete variable domain (other parts from reference TRBV28 and TRBJ1-5): DVKVTQSSRYLVKRTGEKVFLECVQDMDHENMFWYRQDPGLGLRLIYFSYDVKMKEKGDIPEGYSVSREKKERFSLILESASTNQTSMYLCASTLLGQVNQPQHFGDGTRLSIL.

The chain links TRBV9 to TRBJ1-4; no reliable D call. Germline CDR1 SGDLS, CDR2 YYNGEE. Trimming stripped 0 bases from V and 5 bases from J, with 5 bases between. The CDR3 totals 13 residues. The CDR3 region has the DNA TGTGCCAGCAGCGTAGCTCCGAATGAAAAACTGTTTTTT. Translated, it gives CASSVAPNEKLFF.

The V and J genes are TRBV28 and TRBJ2-3; 9 bases fit TRBD2. The CDR3 contains 16 residues. J lost 2 bases, V lost 3 bases, and 6 bases had no gene match. CDR1 is MDHEN and CDR2 is SYDVKM in the germline V gene. The CDR3 coding sequence is TGTGCCAGCAGTTTTATATCTAGCGGGATCACAGATACGCAGTATTTT. Residues: CASSFISSGITDTQYF. Looking up the rest from reference TRBV28 and TRBJ2-3 gives the full variable domain: DVKVTQSSRYLVKRTGEKVFLECVQDMDHENMFWYRQDPGLGLRLIYFSYDVKMKEKGDIPEGYSVSREKKERFSLILESASTNQTSMYLCASSFISSGITDTQYFGPGTRLTVL.

The chain employs TRBV12-3 or TRBV12-4 and TRBJ1-5, with a tentative D call TRBD1 (6 bases). Trimming removed 4 bases at V and 1 base at J, with 8 bases between. This CDR3 has 14 amino acids. CDR3 sequence (DNA): TGTGCCAGCAGTTCAGGGGACAGCAATCAGCCCCAGCATTTT. Amino acids: CASSSGDSNQPQHF.

V and J are TRBV28 and TRBJ2-7, with TRBD1 matching over 8 bases. The V gene end was trimmed by 5 bases and the J gene end by 4 bases; junction bases not matched to a gene: 13. The germline V gene has CDR1 MDHEN and CDR2 SYDVKM. This CDR3 contains 16 residues. The CDR3: CASSHPPTGAPYEQYF. In DNA, the CDR3 is TGTGCCAGCAGTCACCCCCCGACAGGGGCCCCTTACGAGCAGTACTTC.

V and J are TRBV7-6 and TRBJ2-1; 7 nucleotides agree with TRBD1. There are 15 residues in the CDR3. Looked up from germline, CDR1 is SGHVS and CDR2 is FNYEAQ. The ends lost 2 bases at V and 6 bases at J; junction bases unmatched: 7. The CDR3 DNA sequence: TGTGCCAGCAGCTTAATAAGGGGGCCGGGCAATGAGCAGTTCTTC. Translated: CASSLIRGPGNEQFF.

Details on this clonotype: A read error may produce the germline difference seen at one junction end. The genes are TRBV4-1 and TRBJ2-5; D perhaps matches TRBD2 (5 bases). The V gene's germline CDR1 is MGHRA and CDR2 YSYEKL. The CDR3 has 14 amino acids. In nucleotides, the CDR3 is TGCGCCAGCAGCGAAGAAACCCGAGGGGAGACCCAGTACTTC. Translation: CASSEETRGETQYF.

The chain has TRBV11-1 and TRBJ2-3; 10 positions match TRBD2. Germline-derived CDR1 and CDR2 are SGHAT and FQDESV (reference sequence). The CDR3 length is 17 residues. The ends lost 4 bases at V and 5 bases at J; junction bases unmatched: 12. This CDR3 is CASSSWDTGTSVDTQYF. In DNA form, the CDR3 reads TGTGCCAGCAGCTCTTGGGACACCGGGACTAGCGTAGATACGCAGTATTTT. The full variable domain, in which reference TRBV11-1 and TRBJ2-3 provide the parts outside the CDR3, is EAEVAQSPRYKITEKSQAVAFWCDPISGHATLYWYRQILGQGPELLVQFQDESVVDDSQLPKDRFSAERLKGVDSTLKIQPAELGDSAMYLCASSSWDTGTSVDTQYFGPGTRLTVL.

This chain connects TRBV19 to TRBJ1-1, with D perhaps matching TRBD1 (6 bases). The CDR3 consists of 13 residues. V was trimmed by 5 bases and J by 2 bases, leaving 9 bases between them. Per germline, CDR1 LNHDA and CDR2 SQIVND (reference sequence). The CDR3 DNA sequence: TGTGCCAGTAGTGCGGGGGGCAACACTGAAGCTTTCTTT. Translated: CASSAGGNTEAFF.

The rearrangement links TRBV4-1 to TRBJ2-3; 13 bases are a match to TRBD2. The CDR3 totals 18 residues. Germline CDR1 reads MGHRA; CDR2 reads YSYEKL. Losses at the gene ends were 8 bases for V and 0 bases for J; bases not matched to a gene: 11. The CDR3 here is CASFGPGLAGRSTDTQYF. The CDR3 DNA sequence: TGCGCCAGCTTCGGACCGGGACTAGCGGGGCGTAGCACAGATACGCAGTATTTT.

The chain uses TRBV12-3 or TRBV12-4 and TRBJ1-1; maybe TRBD1 (6 bases). V was clipped by 6 bases and J by 5 bases, with 10 bases between them. This CDR3 has 12 amino acids. The chain's CDR3 is CASSAGTTEAFF. The DNA of the CDR3 is TGTGCCAGCAGCGCCGGGACAACTGAAGCTTTCTTT.

This clonotype was recorded at least ten times. The chain combines TRBV7-2 with TRBJ2-3, with 12 nucleotides matching TRBD1. The V and J ends lost 5 bases and 4 bases, in that order; junction bases with no gene match: 4. Per the germline V gene, CDR1 is SGHTA and CDR2 is FQGNSA. CDR3 length equals 15 residues. The CDR3 bases are TGTGCCAGCAGCAAGGGACAGGGGGCCCCAGATACGCAGTATTTT. Translation: CASSKGQGAPDTQYF.

This rearrangement joins TRBV12-3 or TRBV12-4 to TRBJ2-4; 8 nucleotides match TRBD1. This CDR3 contains 13 residues. The V and J ends lost 6 bases and 10 bases, in that order; junction bases with no gene match: 8. The CDR3, as DNA: TGTGCCAGCAGGGTGGACAGGGATTCGATTCAGTACTTC. This codes for CASRVDRDSIQYF.

This clonotype was picked up a small number of times. The chain couples TRBV5-1 to TRBJ1-1, with a possible D match to TRBD1 (5 bases). The V and J ends lost 0 bases and 8 bases respectively, with 14 bases between them. CDR1 and CDR2 (germline): SGHRS, YFSETQ. CDR3 size: 14 residues. CDR3 region: CASSLARDLREAFF. The DNA for the CDR3 is TGCGCCAGCAGCTTGGCCCGGGACCTGAGAGAAGCTTTCTTT.

Only a few counts were recorded for this clonotype. The chain couples TRBV25-1 to TRBJ1-4; D unresolved. There are 16 residues in the CDR3. Germline assignment: CDR1 MGHDK and CDR2 SYGVNS. The germline V and J ends were trimmed by 3 bases and 0 bases, with 11 bases remaining between them. CDR3 bases: TGTGCCAGCAGTGACAGTGCACTTGCAACTAATGAAAAACTGTTTTTT. This codes for CASSDSALATNEKLFF.

This clonotype was found many times. The V gene is TRBV19, the J gene TRBJ2-7, with D tentatively TRBD1 (6 bases). V was trimmed by 5 bases and J by 4 bases, leaving 15 bases between them. The germline V gene has CDR1 LNHDA and CDR2 SQIVND (reference sequence). This CDR3 is built from 14 residues. The chain's CDR3 is CASSAQGIGYEQYF. CDR3 in DNA: TGTGCCAGTAGTGCCCAGGGGATAGGATACGAGCAGTACTTC.

This clonotype was seen repeatedly, ten times or more. CDR3 sequence reads: CSAREEASSYNEQFF. CDR3 coding DNA: TGCAGTGCTAGAGAGGAGGCAAGCTCCTACAATGAGCAGTTCTTC. This chain uses TRBV20-1 with TRBJ2-1; a possible D gene is TRBD2 (5 bases). Trimming left V 0 bases short and J 0 bases short, with 9 bases between. The CDR3 has 15 amino acids. Germline assignment: CDR1 DFQATT and CDR2 SNEGSKA (reference sequence).

In its sample, this clonotype was seen many times. This chain links TRBV7-6 with TRBJ2-7, with D tentatively TRBD1 (5 bases). Looked up from germline, CDR1 is SGHVS and CDR2 is FNYEAQ. The CDR3 runs to 15 residues. V was cut by 5 bases and J by 3 bases, with 17 bases left in between. Written as DNA, the CDR3 is TGTGCCAGCAGCCCCTCCACAGGATTCCTCTACGAGCAGTACTTC. It encodes CASSPSTGFLYEQYF.

This clonotype was observed many times. The chain carries TRBV28 and TRBJ2-2; TRBD2 aligns across 8 bases. The CDR3 is 16 residues long. V was pared by 2 bases and J by 5 bases, with 7 bases of the junction left unmatched. The germline CDR1 and CDR2 sequences are MDHEN and SYDVKM. The CDR3 region has the DNA TGTGCCAGCAGTTTACAGGAAGCGGGGGAAACCGGGGAGCTGTTTTTT. Protein sequence: CASSLQEAGETGELFF.

This clonotype was seen at least ten times. The rearrangement links TRBV7-9 to TRBJ2-3; 10 bases align to TRBD1. V was clipped by 8 bases and J by 3 bases; unmatched bases: 2. Germline-derived CDR1 and CDR2 are SEHNR and FQNEAQ (reference sequence). This CDR3 contains 13 residues. CDR3 residues: CASGTGVTDTQYF. As DNA, the CDR3 is TGTGCCAGCGGGACAGGGGTGACAGATACGCAGTATTTT. The whole variable domain, filled in from reference TRBV7-9 and TRBJ2-3, reads DTGVSQNPRHKITKRGQNVTFRCDPISEHNRLYWYRQTLGQGPEFLTYFQNEAQLEKSRLLSDRFSAERPKGSFSTLEIQRTEQGDSAMYLCASGTGVTDTQYFGPGTRLTVL.

This clonotype has more than one count but fewer than ten. V and J are TRBV12-3 or TRBV12-4 and TRBJ1-1; D ambiguous. The CDR3 consists of 14 residues. The V end lost 0 bases, the J end lost 3 bases, and 8 bases lay between the germline ends. The chain's CDR3 is CASSLAGRDTEAFF. Here the CDR3 DNA reads TGTGCCAGCAGTTTAGCAGGCCGTGACACTGAAGCTTTCTTT.